Listed here are 14 T cell receptor beta chains from one sample, sequenced in a study of blood T cell repertoires in COVID-19. Using immunoSEQ multiplex PCR, the repertoire was profiled, and TCRdb retains in-frame clones only, with some absent. Of about 340,000 clones listed, around 91% were seen once; the top ten hold 3% to 4%. The specimen was peripheral blood. The receptors were gathered from a woman aged 18-35 years who had recovered from COVID-19.

The V and J genes are TRBV6-4 and TRBJ1-1; D is uncertain. This CDR3 region has 14 residues. Between the trimmed V and J ends, which lost 6 bases and 8 bases, there was a span of 19 bases. Germline V CDR1 and CDR2: MRHNA, SNTAGT. The CDR3 sequence: CASSSTAGAVEAFF. The CDR3 region has the DNA TGTGCCAGCAGCTCTACGGCAGGAGCGGTCGAAGCTTTCTTT.

Here the CDR3 reads CASSQVGSGMGETQYF. The CDR3 DNA reads TGTGCCAGCAGCCAAGTCGGCAGCGGGATGGGCGAGACCCAGTACTTC. V and J are TRBV14 and TRBJ2-5, with 7 bases matching TRBD2. The CDR3 covers 16 residues. Trimming took 1 base from V and 5 from J; bases not matched to a gene: 10. The V gene's germline CDR1 is SGHDN and CDR2 FVKESK.

V is TRBV27 and J is TRBJ1-1; D unresolved. V shed 2 bases and J shed 0 bases, with 7 bases lying between them. The CDR3 length is 14 residues. Per the germline V gene, CDR1 is MNHEY and CDR2 is SMNVEV (reference sequence). CDR3 in amino acids: CASSLAAMNTEAFF. The CDR3 DNA sequence: TGTGCCAGCAGTTTAGCGGCTATGAACACTGAAGCTTTCTTT.

The gene calls are TRBV11-3 and TRBJ2-1; weak D call: TRBD2 (6 bases). CDR1 is SGHNT and CDR2 is YENEEA in the germline V gene. The CDR3 is 15 residues long. Trimming removed 5 bases at V and 8 bases at J, with 19 bases between. CDR3 sequence (DNA): TGTGCCAGCAGCCCCGGACTAATGGGGAACGATGAGCAGTTCTTC. It yields the protein CASSPGLMGNDEQFF.

The chain recombines TRBV13 with TRBJ2-1; D remains ambiguous. The CDR3 covers 15 residues. Trimming removed 0 bases at V and 0 bases at J, with 6 bases between. Germline loops: CDR1 PRHDT, CDR2 FYEKMQ (reference sequence). The CDR3 loop is CASSLGEHSYNEQFF. The CDR3 DNA reads TGTGCCAGCAGCTTAGGCGAGCACTCCTACAATGAGCAGTTCTTC.

This chain links TRBV2 with TRBJ1-2; 7 nucleotides agree with TRBD1. Trimming removed 5 bases from V and 3 bases from J; junction bases left unmatched: 6. The CDR3 has 14 amino acids. Per the germline V gene, CDR1 is SNHLY and CDR2 is FYNNEI. The CDR3 DNA is TGTGCCAGCAGTTCCGACAGGGTCCACTATGGCTACACCTTC. Translating gives CASSSDRVHYGYTF.

This clone was observed a few times. The chain is built from TRBV19 and TRBJ2-1; 13 nucleotides agree with TRBD2. This CDR3 is 15 amino acids long. CDR1 is LNHDA, CDR2 SQIVND, per germline (reference sequence). Trimming cost V 3 bases and J 6 bases; bases outside gene matches: 2. The CDR3 region is CASSIGTSGVNEQFF. DNA for the CDR3: TGTGCCAGTAGTATTGGGACTAGCGGGGTCAATGAGCAGTTCTTC.

The V and J genes are TRBV20-1 and TRBJ2-3; 11 bases agree with TRBD2. Germline V CDR1 and CDR2: DFQATT, SNEGSKA (reference sequence). The junction had 11 bases not matched to a gene; V was cut back by 3 bases and J by 3 bases. The CDR3 totals 17 residues. CDR3 in DNA: TGCAGTGCTAGTGCACGAAGGACTAGCGGGTGGACAGATACGCAGTATTTT. Protein: CSASARRTSGWTDTQYF.

The chain is built from TRBV6-6 and TRBJ1-2; 7 nucleotides agree with TRBD1. Germline V gene data show CDR1 as MNHNY and CDR2 as SVGAGI (reference sequence). After removal of 6 bases from V and 7 bases from J, the junction contained 5 bases not matched to a gene. The CDR3 totals 12 residues. CDR3 loop: CASSSGTAGYTF. CDR3 sequence (DNA): TGTGCCAGCAGCTCCGGGACAGCTGGCTACACCTTC.

The V call is TRBV27, the J call TRBJ1-6; D may be TRBD1 (6 bases). The CDR3 is made up of 15 amino acids. Looked up from germline, CDR1 is MNHEY and CDR2 is SMNVEV (reference sequence). V lost 1 base and J 8 bases, leaving 12 bases between the germline ends. CDR3 sequence: CASSLWGQRDSPLHF. CDR3 sequence (DNA): TGTGCCAGCAGTTTATGGGGGCAGAGGGATTCACCCCTCCACTTT.

V is TRBV30 and J is TRBJ1-1, with 8 bases lining up with TRBD1. The CDR3 extends over 14 amino acids. Germline V lookup: CDR1 GTSNPN, CDR2 SVGIG (reference sequence). J gave up 1 base and V 4 bases, and 5 bases lay outside the gene matches. This CDR3 reads CAWKRQGRNTEAFF. CDR3 bases: TGTGCCTGGAAAAGACAGGGGAGGAACACTGAAGCTTTCTTT.

This chain links TRBV7-2 with TRBJ2-3, with 9 bases aligning to TRBD2. Germline V gene data show CDR1 as SGHTA and CDR2 as FQGNSA. The J segment lost 4 bases and the V segment lost 1 base, leaving 6 bases of the junction unmatched. This CDR3 comprises 16 residues. The CDR3 region has the DNA TGTGCCAGCAGCTTAGTCCCACTAGCGGGCGCAGATACGCAGTATTTT. It yields the protein CASSLVPLAGADTQYF.

This chain connects TRBV12-5 to TRBJ1-5, with TRBD1 matching 8 bases. The V and J ends lost 0 bases and 3 bases, in that order; junction bases with no gene match: 7. The CDR3 is 17 residues long. Germline CDR1 LGHNT, CDR2 FRNRAP. CDR3 in DNA: TGTGCTAGTGGTTTGGTGTCCCCGGGACAGGTCAATCAGCCCCAGCATTTT. Translating gives CASGLVSPGQVNQPQHF. The full variable domain, rest sourced from reference TRBV12-5 and TRBJ1-5, is DARVTQTPRHKVTEMGQEVTMRCQPILGHNTVFWYRQTMMQGLELLAYFRNRAPLDDSGMPKDRFSAEMPDATLATLKIQPSEPRDSAVYFCASGLVSPGQVNQPQHFGDGTRLSIL.

The genes are TRBV11-3 and TRBJ2-3; tentatively, D is TRBD2 (5 bases). The V gene lost 4 bases and the J gene lost 4 bases, with 9 bases spanning the gap. From germline, CDR1 is SGHNT and CDR2 YENEEA. This CDR3 is built from 13 residues. The CDR3 DNA is TGTGCCAGCAGCTCACGGGGTCCAGATACGCAGTATTTT. Residues: CASSSRGPDTQYF. The whole variable domain, filled in from reference TRBV11-3 and TRBJ2-3, reads EAGVVQSPRYKIIEKKQPVAFWCNPISGHNTLYWYLQNLGQGPELLIRYENEEAVDDSQLPKDRFSAERLKGVDSTLKIQPAELGDSAVYLCASSSRGPDTQYFGPGTRLTVL.